The text below deals with one TCR beta chain. The antigen is unknown. Both 60 Vbeta primers and 13 Jbeta primers went into the PCR. Data came from immunoSEQ multiplex PCR; TCRdb stores just in-frame clones and leaves some out. The sample has approximately 90,000 clones; over 65% are singletons. This entry belongs to a study of cytomegalovirus exposure and HLA in healthy donors. Regarding the study as a whole: Equally common other TCR beta chains were less clonally expanded than HLA-associated ones, a later analysis found. Reports described diagnosis of cytomegalovirus status by the classifier as highly specific and sensitive.

J was trimmed by 0 bases and V by 3 bases; bases with no gene match: 11. CDR1 GTSNPN and CDR2 SVGIG come from the germline V gene (reference sequence). The CDR3 has 17 residues. This TCR came from a man aged 35 to 55 in good health and CMV-seronegative. This sequence joins TRBV30 and TRBJ1-3, with 7 bases fitting TRBD1. Material: PBMCs. CDR3 loop: CAWSDFRQGRSGNTIYF. Here the CDR3 DNA reads TGTGCCTGGAGCGACTTCCGACAGGGTCGCTCTGGAAACACCATATATTTT.